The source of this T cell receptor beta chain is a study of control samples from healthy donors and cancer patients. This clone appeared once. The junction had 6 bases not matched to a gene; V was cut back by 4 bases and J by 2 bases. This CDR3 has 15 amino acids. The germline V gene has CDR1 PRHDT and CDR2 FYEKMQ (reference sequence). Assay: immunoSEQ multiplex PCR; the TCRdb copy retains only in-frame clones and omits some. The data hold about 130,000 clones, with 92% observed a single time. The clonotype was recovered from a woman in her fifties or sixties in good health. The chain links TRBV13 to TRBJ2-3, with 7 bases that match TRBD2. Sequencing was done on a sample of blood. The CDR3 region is CASSSGLGNTDTQYF. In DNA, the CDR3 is TGTGCCAGCAGCTCCGGACTAGGAAACACAGATACGCAGTATTTT.